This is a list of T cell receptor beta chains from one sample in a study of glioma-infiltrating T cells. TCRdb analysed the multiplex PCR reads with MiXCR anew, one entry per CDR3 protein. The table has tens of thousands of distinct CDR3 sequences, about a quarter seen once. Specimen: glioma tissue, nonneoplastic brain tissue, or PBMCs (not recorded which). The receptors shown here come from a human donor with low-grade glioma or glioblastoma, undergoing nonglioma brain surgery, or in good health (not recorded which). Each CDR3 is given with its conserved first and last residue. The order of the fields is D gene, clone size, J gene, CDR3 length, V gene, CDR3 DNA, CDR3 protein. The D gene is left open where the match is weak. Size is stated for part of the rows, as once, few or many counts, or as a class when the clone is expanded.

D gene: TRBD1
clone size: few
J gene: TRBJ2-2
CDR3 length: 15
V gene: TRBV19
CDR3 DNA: TGTGCCAGTAGTACTGGACAGGGGAGGACCGGGGAGCTGTTTTTT
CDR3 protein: CASSTGQGRTGELFF

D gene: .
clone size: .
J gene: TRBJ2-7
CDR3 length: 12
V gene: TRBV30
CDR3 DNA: TGTGCCTGGAGTGTATTTGGGAACGAGCAGTACTTC
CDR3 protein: CAWSVFGNEQYF

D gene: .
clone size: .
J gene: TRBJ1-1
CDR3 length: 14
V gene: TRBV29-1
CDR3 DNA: TGCAGCATTGCTACGGGGCTTTCTGGCACTGAAGCTTTCTTT
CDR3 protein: CSIATGLSGTEAFF

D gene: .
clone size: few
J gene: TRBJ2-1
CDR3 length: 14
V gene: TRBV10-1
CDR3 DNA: TGCGCCAGCAGTGAGTCAACGGCCCTGAATGAGCAGTTCTTC
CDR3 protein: CASSESTALNEQFF

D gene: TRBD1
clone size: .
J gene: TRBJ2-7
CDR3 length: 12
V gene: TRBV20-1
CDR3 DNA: TGCAGCTACGGGGACAGGGGCTACGAGCAGTACTTC
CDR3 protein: CSYGDRGYEQYF

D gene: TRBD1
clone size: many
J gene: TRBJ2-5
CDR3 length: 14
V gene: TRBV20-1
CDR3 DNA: TGCAGTGCTAGACGGGACAGGAGCCAAGACACCCAGTACTTC
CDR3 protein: CSARRDRSQDTQYF

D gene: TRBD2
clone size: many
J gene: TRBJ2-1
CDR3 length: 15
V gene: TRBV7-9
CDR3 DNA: TGTGCCAGCAGACAAACTAGCGGATCCTACAATGAGCAGTTCTTC
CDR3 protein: CASRQTSGSYNEQFF

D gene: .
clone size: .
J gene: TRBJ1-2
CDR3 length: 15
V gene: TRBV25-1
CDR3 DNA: TGTGCCAGCAGCTTAAGCGAAACCTCTAACTACGGCTACACCTTC
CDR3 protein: CASSLSETSNYGYTF

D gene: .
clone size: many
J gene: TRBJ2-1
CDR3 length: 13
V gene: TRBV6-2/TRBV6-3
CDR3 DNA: TGTGCCAGCAGTTATGGTCTAGGCTTTGAGCAGTTCTTC
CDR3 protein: CASSYGLGFEQFF

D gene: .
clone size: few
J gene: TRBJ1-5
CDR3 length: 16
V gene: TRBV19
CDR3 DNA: TGTGCCAGTAGTATAGTATATTCCGGGAGCAATCAGCCCCAGCATTTT
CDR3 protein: CASSIVYSGSNQPQHF

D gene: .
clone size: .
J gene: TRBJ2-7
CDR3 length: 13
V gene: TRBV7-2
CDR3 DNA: TGTGCCAGCAGCTTAGCATTCTCCCACGAGCAGTACTTC
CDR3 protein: CASSLAFSHEQYF

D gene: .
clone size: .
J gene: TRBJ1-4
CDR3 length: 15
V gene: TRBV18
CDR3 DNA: TGTGCCAGCTCCACCAGACAGAGTCATAATGAAAAACTGTTTTTT
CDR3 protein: CASSTRQSHNEKLFF

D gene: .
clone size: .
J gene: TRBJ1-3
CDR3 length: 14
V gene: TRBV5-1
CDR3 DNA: TGCGCCAGCAGCTTCTCAGACTCTGGAAACACCATATATTTT
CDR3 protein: CASSFSDSGNTIYF

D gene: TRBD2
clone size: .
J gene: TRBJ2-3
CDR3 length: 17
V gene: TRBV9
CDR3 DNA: TGTGCCAGCAGCGTAGGGGGACTAGCGGGGGGCACAGATACGCAGTATTTT
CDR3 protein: CASSVGGLAGGTDTQYF

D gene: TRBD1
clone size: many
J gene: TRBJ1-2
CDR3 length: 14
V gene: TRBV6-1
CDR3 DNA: TGTGCCAGCAGTCCCCCGGGACAGGTCTATGGCTACACCTTC
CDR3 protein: CASSPPGQVYGYTF

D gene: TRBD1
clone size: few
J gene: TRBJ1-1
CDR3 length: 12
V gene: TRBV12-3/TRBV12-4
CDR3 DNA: TGTGCCAGCAGTCTCGGGACAGTCGAAGCTTTCTTT
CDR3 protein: CASSLGTVEAFF

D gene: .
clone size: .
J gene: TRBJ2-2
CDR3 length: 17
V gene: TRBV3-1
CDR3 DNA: TGTGCCAGCAGCCAGTACCGGCACAGGGCCTTCACCGGGGAGCTGTTTTTT
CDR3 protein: CASSQYRHRAFTGELFF